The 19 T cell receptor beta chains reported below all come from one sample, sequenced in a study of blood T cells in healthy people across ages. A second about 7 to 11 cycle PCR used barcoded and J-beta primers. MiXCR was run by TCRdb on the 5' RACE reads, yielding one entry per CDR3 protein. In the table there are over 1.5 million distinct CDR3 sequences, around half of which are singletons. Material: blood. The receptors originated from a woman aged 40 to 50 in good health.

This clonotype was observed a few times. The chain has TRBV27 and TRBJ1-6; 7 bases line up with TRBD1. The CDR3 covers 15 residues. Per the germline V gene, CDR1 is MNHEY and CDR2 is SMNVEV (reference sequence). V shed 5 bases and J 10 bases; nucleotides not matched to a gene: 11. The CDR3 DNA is TGTGCCAGCAGTGCCGTAACAGGGGTCGGATCACCCCTCCACTTT. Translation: CASSAVTGVGSPLHF.

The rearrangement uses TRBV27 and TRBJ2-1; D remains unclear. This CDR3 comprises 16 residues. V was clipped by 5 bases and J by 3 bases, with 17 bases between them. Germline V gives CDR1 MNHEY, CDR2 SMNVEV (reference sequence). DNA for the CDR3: TGTGCCAGCAGTATCGGACCGCCCTGGGGCTACAATGAGCAGTTCTTC. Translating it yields CASSIGPPWGYNEQFF.

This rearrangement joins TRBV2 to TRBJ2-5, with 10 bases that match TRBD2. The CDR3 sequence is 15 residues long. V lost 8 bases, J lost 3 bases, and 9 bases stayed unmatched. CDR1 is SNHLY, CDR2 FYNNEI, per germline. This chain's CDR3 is CASGQGLASKETQYF. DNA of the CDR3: TGTGCCAGCGGCCAGGGACTAGCGAGTAAAGAGACCCAGTACTTC.

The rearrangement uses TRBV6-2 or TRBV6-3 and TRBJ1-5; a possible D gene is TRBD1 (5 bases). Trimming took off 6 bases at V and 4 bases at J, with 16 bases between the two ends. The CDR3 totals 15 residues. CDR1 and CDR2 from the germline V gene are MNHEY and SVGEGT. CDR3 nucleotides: TGTGCCAGCAGACTCAGGCAGACAGAGAATCAGCCCCAGCATTTT. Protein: CASRLRQTENQPQHF.

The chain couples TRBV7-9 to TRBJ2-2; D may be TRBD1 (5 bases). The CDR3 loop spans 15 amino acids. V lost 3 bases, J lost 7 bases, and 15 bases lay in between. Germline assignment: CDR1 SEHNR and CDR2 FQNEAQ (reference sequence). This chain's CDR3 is CASSLNNQGIGELFF. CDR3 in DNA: TGTGCCAGCAGCTTGAATAATCAGGGAATCGGGGAGCTGTTTTTT.

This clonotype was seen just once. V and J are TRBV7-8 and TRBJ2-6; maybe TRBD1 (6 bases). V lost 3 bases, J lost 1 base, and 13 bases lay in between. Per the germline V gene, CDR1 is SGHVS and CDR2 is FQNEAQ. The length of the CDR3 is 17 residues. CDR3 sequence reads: CASSFLQGTSGANVLTF. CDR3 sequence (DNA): TGTGCCAGCAGCTTTTTACAGGGCACGTCTGGGGCCAACGTCCTGACTTTC.

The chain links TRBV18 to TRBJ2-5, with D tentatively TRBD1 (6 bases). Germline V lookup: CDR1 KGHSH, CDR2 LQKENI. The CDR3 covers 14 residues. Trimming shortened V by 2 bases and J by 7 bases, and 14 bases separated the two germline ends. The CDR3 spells CASSPTGTSGTQYF. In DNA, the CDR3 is TGTGCCAGCTCACCAACAGGGACCTCGGGGACCCAGTACTTC.

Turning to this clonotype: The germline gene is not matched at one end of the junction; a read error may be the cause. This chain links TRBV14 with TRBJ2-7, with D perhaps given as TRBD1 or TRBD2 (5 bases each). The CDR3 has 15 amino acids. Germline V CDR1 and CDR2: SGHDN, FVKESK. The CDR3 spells CASSPWGIPYDERYF. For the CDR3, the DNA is TGTGCCAGCAGCCCCTGGGGGATCCCCTACGACGAGCGGTACTTC.

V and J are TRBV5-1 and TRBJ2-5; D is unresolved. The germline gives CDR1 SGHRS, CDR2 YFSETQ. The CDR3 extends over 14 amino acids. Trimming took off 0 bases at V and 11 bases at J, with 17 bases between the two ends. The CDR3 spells CASSLGDSCNEQYF. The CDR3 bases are TGCGCCAGCAGCTTGGGCGACTCCTGCAATGAGCAGTACTTC.

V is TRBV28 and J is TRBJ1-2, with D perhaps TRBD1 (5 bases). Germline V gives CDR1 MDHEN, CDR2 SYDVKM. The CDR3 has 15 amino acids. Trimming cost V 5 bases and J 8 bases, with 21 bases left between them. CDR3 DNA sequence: TGTGCCAGCAGTCGACCGGGGGTTCTAAATCGAGGCTACACCTTC. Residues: CASSRPGVLNRGYTF.

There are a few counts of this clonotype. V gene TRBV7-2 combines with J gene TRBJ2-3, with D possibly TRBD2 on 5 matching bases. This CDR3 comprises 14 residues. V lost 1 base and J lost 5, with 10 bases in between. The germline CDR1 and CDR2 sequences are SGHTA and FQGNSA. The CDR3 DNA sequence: TGTGCCAGCAGCTTAGGGACCCGGGGAGATACGCAGTATTTT. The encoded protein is CASSLGTRGDTQYF. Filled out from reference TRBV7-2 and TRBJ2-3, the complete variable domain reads GAGVSQSPSNKVTEKGKDVELRCDPISGHTALYWYRQSLGQGLEFLIYFQGNSAPDKSGLPSDRFSAERTGGSVSTLTIQRTQQEDSAVYLCASSLGTRGDTQYFGPGTRLTVL.

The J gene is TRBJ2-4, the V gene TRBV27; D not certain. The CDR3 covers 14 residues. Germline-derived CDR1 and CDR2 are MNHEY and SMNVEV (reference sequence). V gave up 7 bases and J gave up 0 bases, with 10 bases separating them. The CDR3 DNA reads TGTGCCAGCATTAGAGCAGTAGCCAAAAACATTCAGTACTTC. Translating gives CASIRAVAKNIQYF.

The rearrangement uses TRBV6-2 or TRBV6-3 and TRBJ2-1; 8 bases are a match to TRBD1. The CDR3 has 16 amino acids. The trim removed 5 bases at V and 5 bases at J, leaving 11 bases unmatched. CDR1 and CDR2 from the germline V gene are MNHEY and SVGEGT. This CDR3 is CASSPWDRPDNNEQFF. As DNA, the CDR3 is TGTGCCAGCAGTCCATGGGACAGGCCGGATAACAATGAGCAGTTCTTC.

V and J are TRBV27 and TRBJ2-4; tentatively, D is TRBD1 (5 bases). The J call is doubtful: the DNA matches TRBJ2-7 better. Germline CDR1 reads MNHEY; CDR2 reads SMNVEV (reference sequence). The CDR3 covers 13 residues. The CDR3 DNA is TGTGCCAGCAGTTCAACGTGGGGCACCGAGCAGTACTTC. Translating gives CASSSTWGTEQYF.

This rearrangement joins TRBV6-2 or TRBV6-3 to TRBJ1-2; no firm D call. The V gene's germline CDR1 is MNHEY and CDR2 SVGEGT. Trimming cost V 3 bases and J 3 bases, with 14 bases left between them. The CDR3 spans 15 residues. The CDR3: CASSYNRGLDYGYTF. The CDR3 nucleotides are TGTGCCAGCAGTTATAATCGCGGGCTTGACTATGGCTACACCTTC.

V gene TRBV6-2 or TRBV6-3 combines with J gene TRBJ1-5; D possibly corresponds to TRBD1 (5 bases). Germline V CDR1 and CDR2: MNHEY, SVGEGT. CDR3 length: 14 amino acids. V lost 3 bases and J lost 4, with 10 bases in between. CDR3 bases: TGTGCCAGCAGTTATGACAGTCGTAATCAGCCCCAGCATTTT. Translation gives CASSYDSRNQPQHF.

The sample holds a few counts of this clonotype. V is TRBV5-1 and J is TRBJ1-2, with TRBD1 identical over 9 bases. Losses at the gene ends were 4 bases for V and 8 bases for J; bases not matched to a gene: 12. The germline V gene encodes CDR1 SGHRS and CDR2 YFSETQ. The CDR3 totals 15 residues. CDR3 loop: CASSLGGTGGKGYTF. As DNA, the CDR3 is TGCGCCAGCAGCCTGGGCGGAACAGGGGGCAAGGGCTACACCTTC.

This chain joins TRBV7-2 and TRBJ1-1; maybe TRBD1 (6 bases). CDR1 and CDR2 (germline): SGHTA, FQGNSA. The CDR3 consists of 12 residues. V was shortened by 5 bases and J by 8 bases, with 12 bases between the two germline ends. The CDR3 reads CASSLYREEAFF. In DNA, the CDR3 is TGTGCCAGCAGCCTATACAGGGAGGAAGCTTTCTTT.

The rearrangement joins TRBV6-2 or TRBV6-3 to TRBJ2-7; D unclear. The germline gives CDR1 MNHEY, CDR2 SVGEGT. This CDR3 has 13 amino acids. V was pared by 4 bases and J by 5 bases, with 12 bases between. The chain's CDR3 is CASSFPGPNEQYF. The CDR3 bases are TGTGCCAGCAGTTTCCCGGGTCCCAACGAGCAGTACTTC.